This entry is about one T cell receptor beta chain. Its cognate antigen has yet to be identified. No base quality values were provided; no much bigger clone lies one nucleotide off. This record comes from a study of Ad26.COV2.S vaccination and SARS-CoV-2 variants listed by TCRdb under 2021. About the study as a whole: Donors in the vaccine arm were drawn from COV1001, a multicentre, randomized, double-blind, placebo-controlled phase I-IIa trial testing Ad26.COV2.S in healthy adults. Ad26.COV2.S was administered intramuscularly at 5 x 10^10 or 1 x 10^11 viral particles, either as a single shot or as two shots given 56 days apart. Sequencing of the TCRbeta repertoire served to evaluate the specificity and breadth of SARS-CoV-2-reactive T cell receptors following Ad26.COV2.S vaccination. A total of 32 samples were included in the TCR-sequenced set, comprising around 19 Ad26.COV2.S vaccine recipients, 5 placebo recipients and 8 SARS-CoV-2 convalescent individuals. Trial participants were randomized into five groups of five, in which low-dose or high-dose Ad26.COV2.S was given once or twice, or placebo was given on both occasions. Blinding of investigators to trial group allocation was maintained during experiments and outcome assessment.

What the treatment or condition label conveys for this sample: about 20 received Ad26.COV2.S at low or high dose, single or two shots; about 5 received placebo; per-sample allocation not given. Repertoires of vaccine and placebo recipients were sequenced from samples taken on day 63 after the first injection. Cohort 1b enrolled some 25 adults aged 18-55 years at a single site in Boston, USA, between 29 July and 7 August 2020. Ad26.COV2.S consisted of a replication-incompetent adenovirus type 26 vector by which a prefusion-stabilized SARS-CoV-2 spike protein from the original Wuhan strain was expressed. The immunoSEQ Assay was used to sequence TCRbeta CDR3 regions. After extraction, genomic DNA underwent amplification by bias-controlled multiplex PCR, followed by high-throughput sequencing. Per the authors' processing: To quantify the absolute abundance of every unique TCRbeta CDR3 region, sequences were collapsed and filtered. T cell fraction was estimated by normalizing TCRbeta template counts to usable DNA, which was measured by amplifying reference genes present in all nucleated cells. Repertoire TCRs were annotated as SARS-CoV-2-specific by exact matching of V gene, CDR3 amino acid sequence and J gene to a known reactive TCR set. The reference SARS-CoV-2 TCR set came from MIRA and was filtered for enrichment in COVID-19-positive ImmuneCODE repertoires, removing public or cross-reactive TCRs. Using the MIRA antigens, annotated TCRs were further analysed by specific ORF or by position within an ORF. Breadth was defined as the number of annotated unique rearrangements divided by the total number of unique productive rearrangements, and depth was defined as the summed frequency of the annotated unique rearrangements. TCR breadth was compared between groups using two-sided Wilcoxon rank-sum tests. Not all clones reach the TCRdb copy of this immuneACCESS table, which keeps in-frame sequences only. Checked studies attribute under half of the gap to unresolved V genes and leave the rest unexplained. V, J and clone size are taken as reported in that table, and D and trimming were inferred from the DNA itself. The sample table shows 410,000 or so clones, and about 92% are seen once. About 1.7% of the sample is in the top ten clones.

Results and caveats for the whole study, not just this receptor: Substantial breadth of spike-specific CD8+ and CD4+ T cell responses was reported after vaccination. The study was not powered to compare responses between vaccine doses or regimens. Vaccine and placebo recipients had similar non-spike TCR breadth, a finding consistent with the vaccine containing only spike. It was noted by the authors that total T cell responses may have been underestimated by the TCR breadth and depth analyses. Spike-specific TCR breadth was higher in Ad26.COV2.S recipients than in placebo recipients (P = 0.0014).

The sequencing used peripheral blood, collected in a trial of Ad26.COV2.S vaccine versus placebo. This clonotype originated in a person between 18 and 59 years old who received the Ad26.COV2.S COVID-19 vaccine or a placebo.

The CDR3 has the sequence CASRTAGLYNEQFF. The bases read TGCGCCAGCAGGACGGCAGGGCTCTACAATGAGCAGTTCTTC. The V gene is TRBV5-1 and the J gene is TRBJ2-1, and perhaps TRBD1 as D gene, on 5 matching bases. Measured from the cysteine to the phenylalanine, the CDR3 is 14 residues long. Only the CDR3 portion is preserved as DNA: 42 bases, with reading frame beginning at the first base. The germline V gene supplies CDR1 SGHRS and CDR2 YFSETQ. A distance of 12 bases separates the germline ends of V and J, which lose 5 bases and 3 bases respectively.